This entry lists 21 T cell receptor beta chains sequenced from one sample in a study of blood T cells in healthy people across ages. Alongside a J-beta primer mix, a sample-barcoded 5' primer served in a second PCR lasting 7 to 11 cycles. TCRdb analysed the 5' RACE reads with MiXCR anew, one entry per CDR3 protein. The sample consists of approximately 700,000 distinct CDR3 sequences, approximately 31% of them appearing once. Sample: blood. These receptors all come from a woman aged 80 or older in good health.

This clonotype was counted ten times or more. V and J are TRBV11-2 and TRBJ1-2; tentatively, D is TRBD1 (6 bases). The CDR3 sequence is 12 residues long. V shed 3 bases and J shed 8 bases, with 10 bases lying between them. Germline CDR1 SGHAT, CDR2 FQNNGV. In nucleotides, the CDR3 is TGTGCCAGCAGCTTTGAGGGGGGAGGCTACACCTTC. Protein: CASSFEGGGYTF.

This clonotype was seen once. This may be a read error, as it is one base from a much larger clone. The chain is built from TRBV4-2 and TRBJ1-2, with D perhaps TRBD1 (6 bases). The CDR3 sequence is 15 residues long. The V gene's germline CDR1 is LGHNA and CDR2 YNFKEQ. Here the CDR3 reads CASSQTRGLNYSYTF. The CDR3 nucleotides read TGTGCCAGCAGCCAAACCCGGGGGCTTAACTATAGCTACACCTTC.

In regard to this clonotype: A clone one base away is much larger, so this may be a read error. The chain is built from TRBV10-2 and TRBJ2-1, with D tentatively TRBD2 (6 bases). V was cut by 4 bases and J by 4 bases, with 14 bases left in between. Germline CDR1 reads WSHSY; CDR2 reads SAAADI. The CDR3 extends over 15 amino acids. CDR3 DNA: TGCGCCAGCAGTGGCCCGGGACTTCTTTACAATGAGCAGTTCTTC. Residues: CASSGPGLLYNEQFF.

This chain links TRBV2 with TRBJ2-1; TRBD1 or TRBD2 may be the D gene (5 bases each). Trimming pared 7 bases from V and 0 bases from J, leaving 13 bases between. Germline loops: CDR1 SNHLY, CDR2 FYNNEI. The CDR3 has 15 amino acids. The CDR3, as DNA: TGTGCCAGCACCAGGGAGTCAGTCTCCTACAATGAGCAGTTCTTC. This sequence encodes CASTRESVSYNEQFF.

This clonotype appeared a few times. This sequence joins TRBV20-1 and TRBJ1-1; 7 nucleotides match TRBD1. Germline V gene sequence: CDR1 DFQATT, CDR2 SNEGSKA (reference sequence). Trimming took 5 bases from V and 2 from J; bases not matched to a gene: 5. This CDR3 region has 13 residues. The CDR3 sequence is CSASGQDNTEAFF. The DNA for the CDR3 is TGCAGTGCTTCCGGACAGGACAACACTGAAGCTTTCTTT.

Points on this clonotype: This may arise from a read error, as a much more abundant clone is one base away. The chain is built from TRBV5-4 and TRBJ2-3; 9 nucleotides match TRBD2. Germline CDR1 SGHNT, CDR2 YYREEE (reference sequence). The CDR3 is 16 amino acids. After removal of 2 bases from V and 2 bases from J, the junction contained 6 bases not matched to a gene. The CDR3 nucleotides are TGTGCCAGCAGCTTAGCTAGCGGGGAGCCCACAGATACGCAGTATTTT. This gives the protein CASSLASGEPTDTQYF.

The chain has TRBV30 and TRBJ2-1; TRBD1 is a possible D gene (6 bases). The CDR3 spans 12 residues. Germline values: CDR1 GTSNPN, CDR2 SVGIG (reference sequence). V shed 3 bases and J shed 9 bases, with 12 bases lying between them. The chain's CDR3 is CAWSQQGFEQFF. The CDR3 nucleotides are TGTGCCTGGAGCCAACAGGGTTTTGAGCAGTTCTTC. The full variable domain, in which reference TRBV30 and TRBJ2-1 provide the parts outside the CDR3, is SQTIHQWPATLVQPVGSPLSLECTVEGTSNPNLYWYRQAAGRGLQLLFYSVGIGQISSEVPQNLSASRPQDRQFILSSKKLLLSDSGFYLCAWSQQGFEQFFGPGTRLTVL.

This clonotype has only a few counts. V gene TRBV29-1 combines with J gene TRBJ1-1; 7 bases line up with TRBD1. The germline CDR1 and CDR2 sequences are SQVTM and ANQGSEA. This CDR3 is built from 15 residues. V lost 6 bases and J lost 4; bases outside the gene matches: 14. Here the CDR3 reads CSVIEAGGGSTEAFF. DNA of the CDR3: TGCAGCGTGATTGAGGCAGGGGGGGGGAGCACTGAAGCTTTCTTT.

There are many counts of this clonotype. This CDR3 is CASSEAKATRTDTQYF. The DNA of the CDR3 is TGTGCCAGCAGTGAAGCGAAAGCGACTCGCACAGATACGCAGTATTTT. V gene TRBV6-1 combines with J gene TRBJ2-3; D remains ambiguous. The V end lost 0 bases, the J end lost 1 base, and 11 bases lay between the germline ends. The CDR3 length is 16 residues. Germline V gene lookup returns CDR1 MNHNS and CDR2 SASEGT.

This clonotype was counted between two and nine times. Since a much larger clone is just one base distant, this may be a read error. The chain uses TRBV20-1 and TRBJ2-1; the D is unclear. CDR1 is DFQATT and CDR2 is SNEGSKA in the germline V gene (reference sequence). The CDR3 spans 12 residues. Trimming pared 7 bases from V and 9 bases from J, leaving 16 bases between. The CDR3 nucleotides read TGCAGTGAGGAAACGGGTGATGGTGAGCAGTTCTTC. Encoded protein: CSEETGDGEQFF.

CDR3 nucleotides: TGTGCCAGCAGCAGTGGGGGAATAGCGGGGGGGTCCGGAGAGACCCAGTACTTC. Amino acid sequence: CASSSGGIAGGSGETQYF. The chain uses TRBV7-2 and TRBJ2-5, with 11 nucleotides matching TRBD2. Germline V gene data show CDR1 as SGHTA and CDR2 as FQGNSA. J gave up 4 bases and V 5 bases, and 15 bases lay outside the gene matches. This CDR3 comprises 18 residues.

A note on this clonotype: This may come from a read error, since a much larger clone is one base off. This chain uses TRBV6-2 or TRBV6-3 with TRBJ1-5; D gene unclear. Trimming shortened V by 0 bases and J by 6 bases, and 24 bases separated the two germline ends. The CDR3 totals 19 residues. Germline assignment: CDR1 MNHEY and CDR2 SVGEGT. The CDR3 is CASSYSIFGHLAGFQPQHF. CDR3 in DNA: TGTGCCAGCAGTTACTCTATATTCGGGCATTTGGCGGGCTTTCAGCCCCAGCATTTT.

The chain uses TRBV6-5 and TRBJ2-5; D remains ambiguous. The CDR3 contains 14 residues. Trimming shortened V by 0 bases and J by 11 bases, and 16 bases separated the two germline ends. CDR1 and CDR2 from the germline V gene are MNHEY and SVGAGI. Here the CDR3 reads CASSYSRPAQKQYF. The CDR3 DNA is TGTGCCAGCAGTTACTCGAGGCCAGCTCAGAAGCAGTACTTC.

As to this clonotype: A much larger clone lies one base from this, so it may be a read error. The chain uses TRBV7-3 and TRBJ2-1; 8 bases are shared with TRBD1. In germline, CDR1 is SGHTA, CDR2 FQGTGA. The CDR3 length is 15 residues. The CDR3 here is CARSFDRGQYNEQFF. CDR3 bases: TGTGCCAGAAGCTTCGACAGGGGACAATACAATGAGCAGTTCTTC.

To note about this clonotype: A read error may produce the germline difference seen at one junction end. J is TRBJ1-2 and V is TRBV6-2 or TRBV6-3; possible D gene TRBD1, 5 bases. This CDR3 comprises 13 residues. The germline V gene has CDR1 MNHEY and CDR2 SVGEGT. The CDR3 protein is CAGSGQGVRGYTF. The CDR3, as DNA: TGTGCCGGCAGCGGACAAGGGGTGCGCGGCTACACCTTC.

At least ten counts were recorded for this clonotype. The chain links TRBV3-1 to TRBJ2-7; D gene unclear. This CDR3 contains 11 residues. The V and J ends lost 5 bases and 3 bases respectively, with 5 bases between them. Germline V gene lookup returns CDR1 LGHDT and CDR2 YNNKEL (reference sequence). The CDR3 region is CASSYLYEQYF. As DNA, the CDR3 is TGTGCCAGCAGCTATCTCTACGAGCAGTACTTC.

The genes are TRBV9 and TRBJ2-3; tentatively, D is TRBD1 (6 bases). V gave up 0 bases and J gave up 5 bases, with 16 bases separating them. Germline V gene lookup returns CDR1 SGDLS and CDR2 YYNGEE. The CDR3 extends over 16 amino acids. The CDR3 sequence: CASSVVAGERGDTQYF. CDR3 coding DNA: TGTGCCAGCAGCGTAGTTGCAGGGGAGAGAGGAGATACGCAGTATTTT.

This clonotype was detected many times. This rearrangement joins TRBV6-1 to TRBJ2-1; 12 positions match TRBD1. This CDR3 comprises 15 residues. Germline CDR1 MNHNS, CDR2 SASEGT. V was clipped by 4 bases and J by 9 bases; unmatched bases: 7. DNA for the CDR3: TGTGCCAGCAGTGCTGGGACAGGGGGCGCGGGTGAGCAGTTCTTC. Protein product: CASSAGTGGAGEQFF.

At least ten counts were recorded for this clonotype. The chain recombines TRBV6-5 with TRBJ2-7; perhaps TRBD1 as D (5 bases). V lost 6 bases and J lost 0, with 12 bases in between. CDR1 and CDR2 (germline): MNHEY, SVGAGI. This CDR3 comprises 14 residues. For the CDR3, the DNA is TGTGCCAGCAGGGACAACGCCCCCTCCTACGAGCAGTACTTC. Its translation: CASRDNAPSYEQYF.

The chain uses TRBV12-3 or TRBV12-4 and TRBJ1-1, with D possibly TRBD1 on 6 matching bases. The ends were cut back, 6 bases at V and 0 bases at J, with 14 bases in the middle. The CDR3 runs to 15 residues. The DNA of the CDR3 is TGTGCCAGCAGCCTAGGGGGGACTATGAACACTGAAGCTTTCTTT. Protein: CASSLGGTMNTEAFF.

The table lists this clonotype with many counts. The CDR3 loop reads CASSLPGSNYEQYF. CDR3 bases: TGTGCCAGCAGCCTACCGGGAAGCAACTACGAGCAGTACTTC. The chain links TRBV7-9 to TRBJ2-7; D perhaps matches TRBD2 (5 bases). The CDR3 covers 14 residues. V shed 5 bases and J shed 3 bases, with 14 bases lying between them. Germline V CDR1 and CDR2: SEHNR, FQNEAQ (reference sequence).